The 27 T cell receptor beta chains presented below share a single source sample, sequenced in a study of CD8 T cells in ankylosing spondylitis. In TCRdb, the 5' RACE reads were re-called with MiXCR into one record per CDR3 protein. The sample lists around 280,000 distinct CDR3 sequences, about 19% occurring once. Sequenced input: blood, either unsorted or a sorted T cell fraction (not recorded which). These TCRs come from a male donor with ankylosing spondylitis or in good health (not recorded which).

The gene calls are TRBV20-1 and TRBJ2-7; D is unclear. CDR3 length: 13 amino acids. Germline V gives CDR1 DFQATT, CDR2 SNEGSKA (reference sequence). V was cut by 1 base and J by 2 bases, with 9 bases left in between. As DNA, the CDR3 is TGCAGTGCTAGAGCCCGATCACCCTACGAGCAGTACGTC. Translation: CSARARSPYEQYV.

In its sample, this clonotype was seen a few times. The chain recombines TRBV5-1 with TRBJ2-1; the match to TRBD1 covers 9 bases. CDR3 length: 15 residues. The germline CDR1 and CDR2 sequences are SGHRS and YFSETQ. J lost 7 bases, V lost 2 bases, and 7 bases had no gene match. In DNA form, the CDR3 reads TGCGCCAGCAGCTTAACCCGGGACAGGGTTAATGAGCAGTTCTTC. Its protein product is CASSLTRDRVNEQFF.

The table lists this clonotype with many counts. V is TRBV10-3 and J is TRBJ1-1, with D hard to call. The CDR3 has 12 residues. With 0 bases removed from V and 6 bases from J, the gap between germline ends came to 5 bases. Germline-derived CDR1 and CDR2 are ENHRY and SYGVKD. DNA of the CDR3: TGTGCCATCAGTGAGTCGGGCCCTGAAGCTTTCTTT. This codes for CAISESGPEAFF.

This chain links TRBV3-1 with TRBJ2-3, with D perhaps matching TRBD2 (6 bases). The length of the CDR3 is 17 residues. Germline CDR1 is LGHDT and CDR2 is YNNKEL (reference sequence). V gave up 0 bases and J gave up 1 base, with 14 bases separating them. In DNA, the CDR3 is TGTGCCAGCAGCCAAGATTTTCGATTAGCGGGCACAGATACGCAGTATTTT. This sequence encodes CASSQDFRLAGTDTQYF.

This clonotype appeared a few times. The rearrangement joins TRBV5-4 to TRBJ2-3; TRBD2 matches at 8 bases. This CDR3 has 18 amino acids. From germline, CDR1 is SGHNT and CDR2 YYREEE (reference sequence). V was clipped by 0 bases and J by 0 bases; unmatched bases: 9. The CDR3 sequence: CASSLARASGFSTDTQYF. The DNA for the CDR3 is TGTGCCAGCAGCTTGGCCAGGGCTAGCGGGTTCAGCACAGATACGCAGTATTTT. The full variable domain, in which reference TRBV5-4 and TRBJ2-3 provide the parts outside the CDR3, is ETGVTQSPTHLIKTRGQQVTLRCSSQSGHNTVSWYQQALGQGPQFIFQYYREEENGRGNFPPRFSGLQFPNYSSELNVNALELDDSALYLCASSLARASGFSTDTQYFGPGTRLTVL.

This clonotype was counted only a few times. This rearrangement joins TRBV10-3 to TRBJ1-4, with 8 bases identical to TRBD1. Losses at the gene ends were 9 bases for V and 6 bases for J; bases not matched to a gene: 6. The CDR3 totals 13 residues. CDR1 is ENHRY and CDR2 is SYGVKD in the germline V gene. The CDR3 reads CAISGQEYEKLFF. The CDR3 nucleotides are TGTGCCATTTCGGGACAGGAATATGAAAAACTGTTTTTT.

For this clonotype: At one end, the junction sequence differs from germline, possibly due to a read error. The chain recombines TRBV20-1 with TRBJ2-1; D is perhaps TRBD2 (5 bases). CDR3 length: 15 amino acids. CDR1 is DFQATT, CDR2 SNEGSKA, per germline (reference sequence). CDR3 sequence (DNA): TGCAGTGCTGCCCCTCTGAGGGAATCATGGAATGAGCAGTCCTTC. This sequence encodes CSAAPLRESWNEQSF.

Turning to this clonotype: One junction end disagrees with the germline gene, perhaps due to a read error. This chain connects TRBV12-3 or TRBV12-4 to TRBJ2-2; no firm D call. The CDR3 covers 14 residues. CDR3 loop: CASTLLSNTGELFF. CDR3 coding DNA: TGTGCCAGCACTTTACTTTCTAACACCGGGGAGCTGTTTTTT.

This clonotype was seen a handful of times. This chain links TRBV28 with TRBJ1-2; D is possibly TRBD1 (6 bases). V was pared by 10 bases and J by 7 bases, with 16 bases between. Germline assignment: CDR1 MDHEN and CDR2 SYDVKM. CDR3 length: 12 residues. The CDR3 DNA is TGTGCCACCCCGGCAGGGGCGACTGGCTACACCTTC. Its translation: CATPAGATGYTF.

This clonotype was observed a handful of times. V usage is TRBV3-1 and J usage is TRBJ2-5; TRBD1 is a possible D gene (7 bases). Germline values: CDR1 LGHDT, CDR2 YNNKEL (reference sequence). CDR3 length: 14 amino acids. The ends were cut back, 4 bases at V and 5 bases at J, with 14 bases in the middle. The CDR3 here is CASSPNRGGETQYF. CDR3 DNA sequence: TGTGCCAGCAGCCCAAACAGGGGAGGTGAGACCCAGTACTTC.

This clonotype was observed many times. The chain recombines TRBV28 with TRBJ2-7, with unresolved D. V lost 4 bases, J lost 4 bases, and 5 bases lay in between. The CDR3 has 11 residues. Germline V gene sequence: CDR1 MDHEN, CDR2 SYDVKM. CDR3: CASSSAYEQYV. The CDR3 coding sequence is TGTGCCAGCAGTTCTGCTTACGAGCAGTACGTC.

This clonotype has ten or more counts. V usage is TRBV15 and J usage is TRBJ2-7; TRBD2 matches 12 bases. The CDR3 contains 16 residues. Germline loops: CDR1 LNHNV, CDR2 YYDKDF (reference sequence). The V gene end was trimmed by 4 bases and the J gene end by 3 bases; junction bases not matched to a gene: 7. The CDR3: CATSKRLAGVIYEQYV. CDR3 DNA: TGTGCCACCAGCAAAAGACTAGCGGGAGTTATCTACGAGCAGTACGTC.

This clonotype appeared a few times. The chain combines TRBV28 with TRBJ2-3; TRBD2 matches at 8 bases. V was clipped by 6 bases and J by 4 bases; unmatched bases: 6. CDR1 and CDR2 from the germline V gene are MDHEN and SYDVKM. The CDR3 extends over 14 amino acids. The CDR3 coding sequence is TGTGCCAGCAGCCAGAGGCGGGAGGCAGATACGCAGTATTTT. This encodes CASSQRREADTQYF.

This clonotype was counted a few times. The chain has TRBV3-1 and TRBJ1-3, with D unresolved. The CDR3 is 17 amino acids. Germline CDR1 and CDR2: LGHDT and YNNKEL (reference sequence). Trimming took 2 bases from V and 0 from J, leaving 14 bases between them. For the CDR3, the DNA is TGTGCCAGCAGCCAACCCACCACAGCGAACTCTGGAAACACCATATATTTT. Translation gives CASSQPTTANSGNTIYF.

V and J are TRBV18 and TRBJ2-1; the match to TRBD1 covers 7 bases. Looked up from germline, CDR1 is KGHSH and CDR2 is LQKENI. The CDR3 sequence is 13 residues long. V was pared by 0 bases and J by 8 bases, with 1 base of the junction left unmatched. The CDR3 region is CASSPPGQDEQFF. The CDR3 nucleotides are TGTGCCAGCTCACCACCCGGACAGGATGAGCAGTTCTTC. Supplemented by reference TRBV18 and TRBJ2-1, the full variable domain reads NAGVMQNPRHLVRRRGQEARLRCSPMKGHSHVYWYRQLPEEGLKFMVYLQKENIIDESGMPKERFSAEFPKEGPSILRIQQVVRGDSAAYFCASSPPGQDEQFFGPGTRLTVL.

The V gene is TRBV11-2, the J gene TRBJ2-5, with D uncertain. There are 15 residues in the CDR3. Germline CDR1 is SGHAT and CDR2 is FQNNGV. V was pared by 0 bases and J by 5 bases, with 13 bases between. The CDR3, as DNA: TGTGCCAGCAGCTTAGAACAACAATCCTGGGAGACCCAGTACTTC. Translation: CASSLEQQSWETQYF.

V and J are TRBV5-5 and TRBJ2-2; no reliable D call. Germline CDR1 and CDR2: SGHKS and YYEKEE (reference sequence). The CDR3 has 17 amino acids. The V gene lost 4 bases and the J gene lost 4 bases, with 20 bases spanning the gap. The CDR3 nucleotides read TGTGCCAGCAGCCCAATCCAGGCACTGGGCGGCACCGGGGAGCTGTTTTTT. It specifies CASSPIQALGGTGELFF. The complete variable domain, with remaining parts taken from reference TRBV5-5 and TRBJ2-2, reads DAGVTQSPTHLIKTRGQQVTLRCSPISGHKSVSWYQQVLGQGPQFIFQYYEKEERGRGNFPDRFSARQFPNYSSELNVNALLLGDSALYLCASSPIQALGGTGELFFGEGSRLTVL.

This clonotype was counted ten times or more. The chain couples TRBV5-1 to TRBJ2-2; 8 bases are shared with TRBD1. The J segment lost 0 bases and the V segment lost 3 bases, leaving 1 base of the junction unmatched. The CDR3 covers 15 residues. Germline V gives CDR1 SGHRS, CDR2 YFSETQ. DNA for the CDR3: TGCGCCAGCAGCTGGGACAGGACGAACACCGGGGAGCTGTTTTTT. Its protein product is CASSWDRTNTGELFF.

This clonotype was seen at least ten times. The chain has TRBV6-1 and TRBJ2-1; D gene uncertain. CDR1 and CDR2 from the germline V gene are MNHNS and SASEGT. There are 15 residues in the CDR3. V lost 2 bases and J lost 0, with 8 bases in between. CDR3 amino acids: CASSERSSSYNEQFF. The DNA for the CDR3 is TGTGCCAGCAGTGAAAGGTCTAGCTCCTACAATGAGCAGTTCTTC.

The chain has TRBV7-8 and TRBJ1-3, with D maybe TRBD1 (6 bases). Germline loops: CDR1 SGHVS, CDR2 FQNEAQ. CDR3 size: 15 residues. Deletions cut 5 bases from V and 2 bases from J, with 13 bases between. DNA of the CDR3: TGTGCCAGCAGCCGGATCCGGGGGCCTGGAAACACCATATATTTT. Translating gives CASSRIRGPGNTIYF. Based on the CDR3 plus reference TRBV7-8 and TRBJ1-3, the full variable domain is GAGVSQSPRYKVAKRGQDVALRCDPISGHVSLFWYQQALGQGPEFLTYFQNEAQLDKSGLPSDRFFAERPEGSVSTLKIQRTQQEDSAVYLCASSRIRGPGNTIYFGEGSWLTVV.

Ten or more counts support this clonotype. CDR3 sequence: CASSHTWSVTGELFF. The CDR3 DNA follows: TGTGCCAGCAGCCACACGTGGTCGGTCACCGGGGAGCTGTTTTTT. The chain couples TRBV12-3 or TRBV12-4 to TRBJ2-2; D is unresolved. Trimming left V 6 bases short and J 4 bases short, with 15 bases between. This CDR3 has 15 residues.

In its sample, this clonotype was seen many times. This rearrangement joins TRBV29-1 to TRBJ1-1, with D unresolved. The CDR3 is 12 amino acids. CDR1 and CDR2 (germline): SQVTM, ANQGSEA. Trimming removed 7 bases from V and 5 bases from J, with 14 bases in between. DNA of the CDR3: TGCAGCGCCTTGACGTTGGGGACTGAAGCTTTCTTT. It translates to CSALTLGTEAFF.

This clonotype has only a few counts. The J gene is TRBJ1-3, the V gene TRBV29-1; D is undetermined. V lost 4 bases to trimming and J lost 1 base, with 8 bases between them. Germline V gene data show CDR1 as SQVTM and CDR2 as ANQGSEA. The CDR3 spans 13 residues. The CDR3 coding sequence is TGCAGCGTTGTGAACCCATCTGGAAACACCATATATTTT. This codes for CSVVNPSGNTIYF.

This chain uses TRBV5-1 with TRBJ2-5; no definite D call. Germline V gene data show CDR1 as SGHRS and CDR2 as YFSETQ. V lost 3 bases and J 5 bases, leaving 17 bases between the germline ends. The CDR3 is made up of 15 amino acids. In nucleotides, the CDR3 is TGCGCCAGCAGCTCGTCATCCGGAGCCGGGGAGACCCAGTACTTC. It codes for CASSSSSGAGETQYF.

The chain uses TRBV19 and TRBJ1-6; D may be TRBD1 (6 bases). Trimming left V 8 bases short and J 0 bases short, with 20 bases between. This CDR3 region has 18 residues. CDR1 is LNHDA, CDR2 SQIVND, per germline (reference sequence). The chain's CDR3 is CASHSGRQDGSYNSPLHF. DNA for the CDR3: TGTGCCAGTCATTCGGGGAGACAGGACGGCTCCTATAATTCACCCCTCCACTTT.

This rearrangement joins TRBV9 to TRBJ2-5; D possibly matches TRBD1 or TRBD2 (5 bases each). V was shortened by 0 bases and J by 4 bases, with 19 bases between the two germline ends. In germline, CDR1 is SGDLS, CDR2 YYNGEE. The CDR3 loop spans 17 amino acids. CDR3 sequence reads: CASSVVGAELGRETQYF. The CDR3 coding sequence is TGTGCCAGCAGCGTAGTGGGAGCGGAATTGGGACGAGAGACCCAGTACTTC. Full variable domain (remainder filled in from reference TRBV9 and TRBJ2-5): DSGVTQTPKHLITATGQRVTLRCSPRSGDLSVYWYQQSLDQGLQFLIQYYNGEERAKGNILERFSAQQFPDLHSELNLSSLELGDSALYFCASSVVGAELGRETQYFGPGTRLLVL.

This clonotype was picked up many times. The V gene is TRBV5-1, the J gene TRBJ2-1; D gene ambiguous. The CDR3 runs 12 residues. CDR1 and CDR2 (germline): SGHRS, YFSETQ. V lost 10 bases and J 2 bases, leaving 10 bases between the germline ends. CDR3 residues: CARQNTYNEQFF. Written as DNA, the CDR3 is TGCGCCCGGCAGAACACCTACAATGAGCAGTTCTTC. Full variable domain (outside the CDR3, taken from reference TRBV5-1 and TRBJ2-1): KAGVTQTPRYLIKTRGQQVTLSCSPISGHRSVSWYQQTPGQGLQFLFEYFSETQRNKGNFPGRFSGRQFSNSRSEMNVSTLELGDSALYLCARQNTYNEQFFGPGTRLTVL.